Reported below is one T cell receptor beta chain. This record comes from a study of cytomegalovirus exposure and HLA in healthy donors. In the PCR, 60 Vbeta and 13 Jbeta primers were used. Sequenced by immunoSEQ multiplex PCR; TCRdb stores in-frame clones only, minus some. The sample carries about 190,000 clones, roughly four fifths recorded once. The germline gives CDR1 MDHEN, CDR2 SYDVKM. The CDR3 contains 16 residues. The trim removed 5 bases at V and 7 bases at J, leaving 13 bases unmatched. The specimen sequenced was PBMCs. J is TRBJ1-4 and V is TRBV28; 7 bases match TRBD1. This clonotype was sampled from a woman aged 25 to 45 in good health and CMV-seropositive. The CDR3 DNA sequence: TGTGCCAGCAGTGGAACCCGACAGGGTTTGGGTGAAAAACTGTTTTTT. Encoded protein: CASSGTRQGLGEKLFF.